The source of this TCR beta chain is a study of a mutant IDH1 vaccine in newly diagnosed glioma (dated by TCRdb to 2020 to 2022). Regarding the research as a whole: Patients received eight vaccinations in weeks 1, 3, 5, 7, 11, 15, 19 and 23, corresponding to visits V03 through V10. Vaccination began 4-6 weeks after radiotherapy alone, or alongside temozolomide cycles in the chemotherapy-containing groups. Of the 25 to 40 patients who were treated, about 60% were male and roughly 40% were female, and the mean age was roughly 40 years. Prior to enrollment, standard therapy consisting of radiotherapy alone, temozolomide alone, or radiochemotherapy with temozolomide had been administered to patients, with the combination being received by most patients. Six visits were used for peripheral blood collection: V03 (baseline), V05, V07, V10, V12 and V13. Longitudinal TCRB deep sequencing was done for 25 to 30 treated patients, wherever samples were available for exploratory analyses.

As to this clone: It lacks a known antigen. Base qualities are not recorded, but no much larger clone differs from it by a single base.

Measured from the cysteine to the phenylalanine, the CDR3 is 17 residues long. This entry keeps only the CDR3 DNA: 51 bases, framed from base 1. The V end loses 5 bases and the J end loses 0 bases, and a stretch of 17 bases separates them. Reading the germline V gene gives CDR1 SGHTA and CDR2 FQGNSA. The time point label, as the study defines it: week 11, during vaccination. Each vaccine dose, consisting of 300 ug of a 20-mer mutant IDH1 peptide in Montanide, was administered subcutaneously with topical imiquimod. The donors had newly diagnosed IDH1-mutant astrocytomas of WHO grade 3 or 4 that showed loss of nuclear ATRX. The samples were drawn from NOA16, a multicentre, single-arm, open-label phase I trial in Germany that tested a mutant IDH1 peptide vaccine in humans for the first time. Genomic DNA for TCRB sequencing was extracted from EDTA blood using the DNeasy Blood and Tissue Kit. Libraries were built with the immunoSEQ multiplex PCR assay. The hsTCRB Kit was used according to the manufacturer's protocol to amplify rearranged TCR beta chain sequences. TCRB libraries were sequenced on an Illumina MiSeq. On the study's bioinformatics: The proprietary platform of the kit vendor was used for demultiplexing, trimming and gene mapping. The table was pulled from immuneACCESS by TCRdb, which kept in-frame rearrangements only. Such tables lose some clones; where checked, under half of the loss comes from unresolved V genes, and the rest has no known cause. For V, J and clone size, that table is used; D and trimming come from the DNA. The table for this sample lists approximately 110,000 clones; around 90% of them were counted only once. Jointly, the top ten make up roughly 0.61% of the sample.

Summary of the overall study and its limitations: Changes in the top peripheral T cell clonotypes picked up by TCRB sequencing did not appear to be linked to pseudoprogression. The authors stated that sample limitations prevented analyses of patient blood samples from being reproduced. PBMC samples for TCRB deep sequencing were selected based on availability. Immune responses induced by the vaccine were seen in 90% to 95% of patients across multiple MHC alleles.

The receptor comes from a woman between 45 and 60 years old with glioma. The chain is encoded by TRBV7-2 joined to TRBJ1-3; a tentative D match to TRBD1 spans 6 bases. The source material was PBMCs, sampled from a glioma patient whose treatment included an IDH1 peptide vaccine. The CDR3 here reads CASSPWQGGLSGNTIYF. In nucleotides, the sequence is TGTGCCAGCAGCCCATGGCAAGGGGGGCTCTCTGGAAACACCATATATTTT.